This T cell receptor beta chain was captured in a study of low-dose radiotherapy and immunotherapy resistance in tumors. About the study: For Cohort 1, fractions of 0.5 Gy were given every 2 weeks, reaching 6.5 Gy overall. Ipilimumab 1 mg/kg every six weeks, together with nivolumab 240 mg every two weeks, was given intravenously to patients. Cyclophosphamide infusions of 200 mg/m2 came every two weeks, one day before radiation-immunotherapy.

The CDR3 covers 20 residues. Germline-derived CDR1 and CDR2 are SGHRS and YFSETQ. After removal of 4 bases from V and 1 base from J, the junction contained 18 bases not matched to a gene. Covering alpha and beta chains, TRAV- and TRBV-specific primers were used for the first-strand cDNA. The authors ran approximately 20 PCR cycles to amplify TCRs with a constant-region primer and V-primer adapter. Amplification (by in vitro transcription) was performed on isolated mRNA. Using its own MiXCR run on the reads, TCRdb lists one record per CDR3 protein. The table records 9,500 to 10,000 distinct CDR3 sequences, about 75% of them present only once.

The sequence was obtained from a human donor with advanced metastatic prostate, ovarian, gallbladder or colorectal cancer (not recorded which). This table probably holds off-target reads from a library built for another chain. The V gene is TRBV5-1, the J gene TRBJ1-5, with 9 bases lining up with TRBD1. This CDR3 is CASSQIEKHRGPFSNQPQHF. The DNA of the CDR3 is TGCGCCAGCAGCCAAATAGAAAAACACAGGGGGCCGTTCAGCAATCAGCCCCAGCATTTT. The full variable domain, rest sourced from reference TRBV5-1 and TRBJ1-5, is KAGVTQTPRYLIKTRGQQVTLSCSPISGHRSVSWYQQTPGQGLQFLFEYFSETQRNKGNFPGRFSGRQFSNSRSEMNVSTLELGDSALYLCASSQIEKHRGPFSNQPQHFGDGTRLSIL.